This T cell receptor beta chain stems from a study of a mutant IDH1 vaccine in newly diagnosed glioma. Turning to the study itself: The study held visit V12 at week 35 and visit V13 at week 47.

V was pared by 5 bases and J by 3 bases, with 6 bases of the junction left unmatched. Germline V gives CDR1 SGHTA, CDR2 FQGNSA. This CDR3 spans 15 amino acids. The table came from immunoSEQ multiplex PCR; TCRdb's copy has only in-frame clones and leaves some out. The data show approximately 60,000 clones, roughly 71% seen once. About this clone itself: What it recognizes is unknown.

Time point defined: week 35, safety follow-up. Each dose of the vaccine consisted of 300 ug of mutant IDH1 20-mer peptide, with topical imiquimod. This TCR was sampled from a man over 45 with glioma. This specimen was PBMCs, taken from a glioma patient whose treatment included an IDH1 peptide vaccine. The rearrangement uses TRBV7-2 and TRBJ2-7; 11 bases agree with TRBD1. DNA for the CDR3: TGTGCCAGCAGCCTCTCCGGGACAGGGGGCTACGAGCAGTACTTC. Protein: CASSLSGTGGYEQYF.